The clone carrying this T cell receptor beta chain was found a few times. Antigen: not known. The whole isolated RNA underwent reverse transcription, so sequencing captured expressed TCRB transcripts. Assay used: immunoSEQ multiplex PCR; TCRdb lists only in-frame clones, some missing. The profile shows 110,000 or so clones, 40% of them singletons. Sorted CD4+ subsets: naive, central memory, regulatory, stem cell-like memory (CD45RO/CCR7/CD25/CD127/CD95/CD27 panel). Purity exceeding 95% was reached by all sorted populations. This sample is part of a study of beta chain features in type 1 diabetes. Germline assignment: CDR1 SGHDT and CDR2 YYEEEE. The CDR3 runs 16 residues. The junction had 5 bases not matched to a gene; V was cut back by 0 bases and J by 3 bases. Study results and caveats: These data did not resolve whether HLA type affects TCRB rearrangement. Naive, central memory and regulatory TCRB repertoires appeared more similar among patients than healthy donors.

J is TRBJ2-1 and V is TRBV5-6; TRBD2 matches at 8 bases. Sample: stem cell memory CD4+ T cells from blood. This receptor was identified in a woman aged 18-29 years in good health. Written as DNA, the CDR3 is TGTGCCAGCAGCTTGGGAATCACTAGCGGCTACAATGAGCAGTTCTTC. Its protein is CASSLGITSGYNEQFF.